This entry lists 8 T cell receptor beta chains sequenced from one sample in a study of OX40 agonist ivuxolimab in advanced cancers. Sequencing used immunoSEQ multiplex PCR; TCRdb keeps in-frame clones, though not all of them. Altogether about 19,000 clones are present, around 91% being singletons, with the ten largest covering 45% to 50%. The sequencing used CD4+ or CD8+ T cells sorted from blood, collected in a trial of the OX40 agonist ivuxolimab. Source of these receptors: an adult with an advanced solid tumor such as melanoma, head and neck, liver or kidney cancer.

The J gene is TRBJ1-4, the V gene TRBV30, with D possibly matching TRBD1 (6 bases). Germline CDR1 GTSNPN, CDR2 SVGIG (reference sequence). Trimming left V 3 bases short and J 10 bases short, with 18 bases between. This CDR3 is built from 14 residues. The CDR3 loop reads CAWSQGRKGGKLFF. CDR3 sequence (DNA): TGTGCCTGGAGCCAGGGACGCAAAGGGGGAAAACTGTTTTTT. Together with reference TRBV30 and TRBJ1-4, the CDR3 gives the full variable domain: SQTIHQWPATLVQPVGSPLSLECTVEGTSNPNLYWYRQAAGRGLQLLFYSVGIGQISSEVPQNLSASRPQDRQFILSSKKLLLSDSGFYLCAWSQGRKGGKLFFGSGTQLSVL.

The chain employs TRBV28 and TRBJ2-1, with D perhaps TRBD2 (6 bases). Trimming took 5 bases from V and 6 from J, leaving 11 bases between them. Germline assignment: CDR1 MDHEN and CDR2 SYDVKM. This CDR3 region has 13 residues. Here the CDR3 reads CASSILSGNEQFF. The CDR3 coding sequence is TGTGCCAGCAGTATACTTAGCGGCAATGAGCAGTTCTTC. Drawing the rest from reference TRBV28 and TRBJ2-1, the complete variable domain is DVKVTQSSRYLVKRTGEKVFLECVQDMDHENMFWYRQDPGLGLRLIYFSYDVKMKEKGDIPEGYSVSREKKERFSLILESASTNQTSMYLCASSILSGNEQFFGPGTRLTVL.

The V and J genes are TRBV5-6 and TRBJ2-7, with 8 bases lining up with TRBD2. Germline values: CDR1 SGHDT, CDR2 YYEEEE. J gave up 7 bases and V 2 bases, and 8 bases lay outside the gene matches. This CDR3 is 14 amino acids long. The CDR3 bases are TGTGCCAGCAGCTTTCAGCGGGAGCGAAGGGAGCAGTACTTC. Its protein is CASSFQRERREQYF.

The V call is TRBV11-2, the J call TRBJ2-1; 8 nucleotides agree with TRBD2. The CDR3 spans 15 residues. V lost 3 bases and J lost 6; bases outside the gene matches: 7. Germline loops: CDR1 SGHAT, CDR2 FQNNGV. CDR3 amino acids: CASSLIAGGPNEQFF. The CDR3 region has the DNA TGTGCCAGCAGCTTGATTGCGGGAGGCCCCAATGAGCAGTTCTTC. The variable domain in full, completed from reference TRBV11-2 and TRBJ2-1, reads EAGVAQSPRYKIIEKRQSVAFWCNPISGHATLYWYQQILGQGPKLLIQFQNNGVVDDSQLPKDRFSAERLKGVDSTLKIQPAKLEDSAVYLCASSLIAGGPNEQFFGPGTRLTVL.

The V call is TRBV13, the J call TRBJ2-7, with D unresolved. Looked up from germline, CDR1 is PRHDT and CDR2 is FYEKMQ (reference sequence). V lost 4 bases, J lost 2 bases, and 9 bases lay in between. CDR3 size: 13 residues. The DNA for the CDR3 is TGTGCCAGCAGCTCGGACGTCGCCTACGAGCAGTACTTC. It codes for CASSSDVAYEQYF.

The J gene is TRBJ1-1, the V gene TRBV2, with 9 bases fitting TRBD1. V was clipped by 1 base and J by 5 bases; unmatched bases: 8. CDR3 length: 16 residues. From germline, CDR1 is SNHLY and CDR2 FYNNEI. CDR3 region: CASSEVTGGAGTEAFF. CDR3 nucleotides: TGTGCCAGCAGTGAAGTAACAGGGGGCGCCGGGACTGAAGCTTTCTTT.

The gene calls are TRBV19 and TRBJ2-1; D remains ambiguous. Trimming removed 4 bases from V and 0 bases from J, with 10 bases in between. The CDR3 is 15 residues long. CDR1 LNHDA and CDR2 SQIVND come from the germline V gene (reference sequence). Here the CDR3 DNA reads TGTGCCAGTAGTACAATGGGCGGCTCCTACAATGAGCAGTTCTTC. It translates to CASSTMGGSYNEQFF.

V gene TRBV11-3 combines with J gene TRBJ2-7; weak D call: TRBD2 (6 bases). The germline CDR1 and CDR2 sequences are SGHNT and YENEEA. The CDR3 has 16 residues. Between the trimmed V and J ends, which lost 1 base and 5 bases, there was a span of 18 bases. The CDR3 protein is CASSLALTRFGHEQYF. CDR3 bases: TGTGCCAGCAGCTTAGCCTTGACTAGATTCGGGCACGAGCAGTACTTC. The full variable domain, with the rest looked up from reference TRBV11-3 and TRBJ2-7, is EAGVVQSPRYKIIEKKQPVAFWCNPISGHNTLYWYLQNLGQGPELLIRYENEEAVDDSQLPKDRFSAERLKGVDSTLKIQPAELGDSAVYLCASSLALTRFGHEQYFGPGTRLTVT.